The clone carrying this TCR beta chain was found once. This CDR3 is 20 amino acids long. V lost 4 bases to trimming and J lost 0 bases, with 25 bases between them. Per germline, CDR1 MDHEN and CDR2 SYDVKM. The data originate from a study of blood T cell repertoires in COVID-19. Across the whole study: Some COVID-19 samples were acute and others convalescent; all came from the United States, Italy and Spain. In each case, the material was cDNA or gDNA derived from T cells, B-cell-depleted T cells, or PBMCs.

Original methodology: Quantification of nucleated cells was approximated via reference gene primer amplification. Method: immunoSEQ multiplex PCR; TCRdb's copy keeps in-frame clones and lacks some. Clone size and the V and J calls come from that table; the DNA yielded D and trimming. The table lists 150,000 to 200,000 clones, about 90% of them singletons, with 3.5% to 4.5% in the top ten. The rearrangement links TRBV28 to TRBJ1-5, with unresolved D. This TCR derives from a woman in her 70s with acute or convalescent COVID-19. Specimen: peripheral blood. This chain's CDR3 is CASSSPSRFLASYSNQPQHF. DNA of the CDR3: TGTGCCAGCAGTTCCCCGAGCCGGTTCCTAGCCTCTTATAGCAATCAGCCCCAGCATTTT.